This T cell receptor beta chain was found in a study of blood T cells in healthy people across ages. Study-wide context: When template switching was applied, about one barcoded beta molecule was captured per two T cells.

Germline loops: CDR1 SEHNR, CDR2 FQNEAQ (reference sequence). The CDR3 length is 16 residues. A single count supports this clonotype. Its antigen remains unknown. The donors, aged roughly 6 to 90, were healthy Caucasians from Russia. Study-wide results and limits: A roughly linear fall in TCR beta diversity per million T cells was seen with increasing age.

A second about 6 to 11 cycle PCR used barcoded and J-beta primers. TCRdb recomputed calls from the 5' RACE reads with MiXCR, one row per CDR3 protein. The profile shows 1.4 million to 1.5 million distinct CDR3 sequences, approximately 42% of them singletons. This sequence was found in a woman aged 18-29 years in good health. Sequenced sample: blood. This chain uses TRBV7-9 with TRBJ2-5, with TRBD1 as a possible D gene (6 bases). The last part of the DNA fits TRBJ2-7 better; the J call may be wrong. Here the CDR3 DNA reads TGTGCCAGCAGCTCTACCGGACAGACGATGAGCTACGAGCAGTACTTC. This gives the protein CASSSTGQTMSYEQYF.